This T cell receptor (beta chain) was identified in a study of shared clonotypes between healthy human individuals. Profiled with immunoSEQ multiplex PCR; TCRdb holds only in-frame clones, not every one. The table lists around 2.5 million clones, 93% of them singletons. This CDR3 contains 15 residues. V was clipped by 1 base and J by 4 bases, with 14 bases between them. Per germline, CDR1 MDHEN and CDR2 SYDVKM. This clonotype was obtained from a man aged 18 to 29 in good health. Some clones in this sample may be carry-over from other donors' samples. The sample consisted of naive CD4+ T cells from PBMCs. Specified subset: CD45RA+ positively selected. The chain employs TRBV28 and TRBJ2-7; the D gene is possibly TRBD1 (6 bases). The CDR3 sequence: CASSLSPGQMYEQYF. CDR3 bases: TGTGCCAGCAGTTTATCCCCCGGACAGATGTACGAGCAGTACTTC.